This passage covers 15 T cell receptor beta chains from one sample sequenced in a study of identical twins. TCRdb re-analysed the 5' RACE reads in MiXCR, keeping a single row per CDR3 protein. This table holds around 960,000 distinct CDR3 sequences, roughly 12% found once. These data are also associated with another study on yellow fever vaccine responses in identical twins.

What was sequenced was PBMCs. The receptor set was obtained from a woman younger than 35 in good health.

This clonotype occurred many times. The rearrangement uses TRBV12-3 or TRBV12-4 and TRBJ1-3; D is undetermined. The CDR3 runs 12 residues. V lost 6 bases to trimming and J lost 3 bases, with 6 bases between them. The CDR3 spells CASSSDGNTIYF. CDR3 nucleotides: TGTGCCAGCAGCTCAGATGGAAACACCATATATTTT.

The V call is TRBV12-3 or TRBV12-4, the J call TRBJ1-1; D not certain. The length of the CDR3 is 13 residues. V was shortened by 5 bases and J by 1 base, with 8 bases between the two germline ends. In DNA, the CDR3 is TGTGCCAGCAGTCCCTGGACGAACACTGAAGCTTTCTTT. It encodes CASSPWTNTEAFF.

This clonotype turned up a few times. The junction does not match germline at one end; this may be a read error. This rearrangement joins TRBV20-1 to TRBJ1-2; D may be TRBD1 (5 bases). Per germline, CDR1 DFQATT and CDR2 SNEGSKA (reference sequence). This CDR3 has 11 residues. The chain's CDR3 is CSASDRYAYTF. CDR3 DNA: TGCAGTGCTAGTGACAGATATGCCTACACCTTC.

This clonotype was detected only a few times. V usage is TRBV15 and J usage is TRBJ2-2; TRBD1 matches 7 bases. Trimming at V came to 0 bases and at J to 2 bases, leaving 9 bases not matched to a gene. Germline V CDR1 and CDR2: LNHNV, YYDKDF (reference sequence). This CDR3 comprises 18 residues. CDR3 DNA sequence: TGTGCCACCAGCAGAGATCCAACCGGGACAGCCAACACCGGGGAGCTGTTTTTT. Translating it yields CATSRDPTGTANTGELFF.

The CDR3 bases are TGTGCCAGTAGGAGGGATGCTGGAAACACCATATATTTT. Its translation is CASRRDAGNTIYF. The chain carries TRBV19 and TRBJ1-3; D remains ambiguous. The CDR3 totals 13 residues. Germline values: CDR1 LNHDA, CDR2 SQIVND (reference sequence). The ends were cut back, 6 bases at V and 2 bases at J, with 8 bases in the middle.

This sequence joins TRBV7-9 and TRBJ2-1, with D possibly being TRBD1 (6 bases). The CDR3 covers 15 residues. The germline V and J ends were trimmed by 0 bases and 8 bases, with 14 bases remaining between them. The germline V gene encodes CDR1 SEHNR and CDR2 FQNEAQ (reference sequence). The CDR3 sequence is CASSLAQGRGHEQFF. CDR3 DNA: TGTGCCAGCAGCTTAGCTCAGGGCAGGGGCCATGAGCAGTTCTTC.

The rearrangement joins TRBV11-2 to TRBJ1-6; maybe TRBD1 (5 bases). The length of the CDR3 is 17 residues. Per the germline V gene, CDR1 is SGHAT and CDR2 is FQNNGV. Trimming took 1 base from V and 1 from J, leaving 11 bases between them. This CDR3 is CASSLGGTGSYNSPLHF. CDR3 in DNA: TGTGCCAGCAGCTTAGGGGGGACCGGATCCTATAATTCACCCCTCCACTTT.

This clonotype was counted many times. The DNA of the CDR3 is TGTGCCAGCCGAGCTCCAGGGTACACTGAAGCTTTCTTT. Encoded protein: CASRAPGYTEAFF. This rearrangement joins TRBV12-3 or TRBV12-4 to TRBJ1-1; possible D gene TRBD1, 5 bases. V was clipped by 8 bases and J by 3 bases, with 13 bases between them. The CDR3 is made up of 13 amino acids.

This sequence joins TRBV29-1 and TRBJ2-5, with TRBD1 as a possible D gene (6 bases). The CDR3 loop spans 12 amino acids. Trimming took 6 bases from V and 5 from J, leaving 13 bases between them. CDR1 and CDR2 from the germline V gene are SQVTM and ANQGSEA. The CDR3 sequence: CSVARQGETQYF. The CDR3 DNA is TGCAGCGTCGCAAGGCAGGGGGAGACCCAGTACTTC.

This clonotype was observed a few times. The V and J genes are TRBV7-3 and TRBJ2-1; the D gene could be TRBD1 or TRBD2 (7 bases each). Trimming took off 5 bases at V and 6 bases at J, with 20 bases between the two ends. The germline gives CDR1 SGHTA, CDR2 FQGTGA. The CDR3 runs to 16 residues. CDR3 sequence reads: CASSQGGMVTGNEQFF. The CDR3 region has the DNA TGTGCCAGCAGCCAGGGGGGGATGGTAACTGGCAATGAGCAGTTCTTC.

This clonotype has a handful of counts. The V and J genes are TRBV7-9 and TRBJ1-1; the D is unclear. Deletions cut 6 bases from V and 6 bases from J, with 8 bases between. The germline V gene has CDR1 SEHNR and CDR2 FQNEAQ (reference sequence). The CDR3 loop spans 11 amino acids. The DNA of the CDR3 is TGTGCCAGCAGTGCGGACGCTGAAGCTTTCTTT. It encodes CASSADAEAFF.

CDR3 sequence reads: CASSRKLQETQYF. The CDR3 region has the DNA TGCGCCAGCAGCCGAAAACTCCAAGAGACCCAGTACTTC. The chain couples TRBV5-1 to TRBJ2-5; no reliable D call. CDR1 is SGHRS, CDR2 YFSETQ, per germline. The CDR3 extends over 13 amino acids. The V and J ends lost 4 bases and 1 base respectively, with 8 bases between them.

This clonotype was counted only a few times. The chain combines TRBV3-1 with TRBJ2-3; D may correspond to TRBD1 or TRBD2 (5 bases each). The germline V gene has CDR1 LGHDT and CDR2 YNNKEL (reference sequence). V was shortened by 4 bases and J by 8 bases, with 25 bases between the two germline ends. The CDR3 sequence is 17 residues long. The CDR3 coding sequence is TGTGCCAGCAGCCCCGGGACCGCCCCGAGCGCACAGATTACGCAGTATTTT. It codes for CASSPGTAPSAQITQYF.

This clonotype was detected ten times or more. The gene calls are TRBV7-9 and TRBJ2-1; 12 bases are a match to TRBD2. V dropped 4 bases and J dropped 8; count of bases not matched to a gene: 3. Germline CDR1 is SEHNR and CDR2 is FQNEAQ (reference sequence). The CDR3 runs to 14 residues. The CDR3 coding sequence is TGTGCCAGCAGCTCCAGACTAGCGGGAGATGAGCAGTTCTTC. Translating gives CASSSRLAGDEQFF.

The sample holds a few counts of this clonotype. As DNA, the CDR3 is TGTGCCAGCGACCCCAGGGAAAGCGGCTCCTACAATGAGCAGTTCTTC. Translation: CASDPRESGSYNEQFF. The chain uses TRBV7-8 and TRBJ2-1; D is possibly TRBD1 or TRBD2 (5 bases each). The V end was cut by 8 bases, the J end by 0 bases, with 17 bases between. Per germline, CDR1 SGHVS and CDR2 FQNEAQ. The CDR3 runs 16 residues.